A selection of T cell receptor beta chains follows, all from one sample in a study of hypomethylating agent response in myelodysplastic syndrome. This table comes from immunoSEQ multiplex PCR, and its TCRdb copy is limited to in-frame clones, with some not included. Of 1,500 to 2,000 clones in the sample, roughly 86% were seen once. Source: bone marrow, taken before or after starting hypomethylating agent treatment for myelodysplastic syndrome (not recorded which). The receptors shown here come from a human donor with myelodysplastic syndrome. Both conserved end residues are part of each CDR3. The D gene is left open where the match is weak. Clone sizes are given selectively: once, few, many, or a class where the clone is expanded.

J gene	D gene	V gene	clone size	CDR3 DNA	CDR3 protein
TRBJ1-4	.	TRBV5-1	.	TGCGCCAGCAGCTTGCGGCAGGGGTTTAATGAAAAACTGTTTTTT	CASSLRQGFNEKLFF
TRBJ2-1	TRBD1	TRBV27	.	TGTGCCAGCAGCCCACTGACAGGGATCAATGAGCAGTTCTTC	CASSPLTGINEQFF
TRBJ2-3	TRBD2	TRBV6-5	.	TGTGCCAGCAGTTCCTCGGCGGGGGGGAACACAGATACGCAGTATTTT	CASSSSAGGNTDTQYF
TRBJ2-2	.	TRBV11-1	.	TGTGCCAGCAGCCCGGGCCAATGGGATGCGAACACCGGGGAGCTGTTTTTT	CASSPGQWDANTGELFF
TRBJ1-2	.	TRBV4-2	.	TGTGCCAGCAGCCAAGGACCACCCGGATATGGCTACACCTTC	CASSQGPPGYGYTF
TRBJ2-2	.	TRBV5-1	.	TGCGCCAGCAGCTTGGACGGAGGTTCCGGGGAGCTGTTTTTT	CASSLDGGSGELFF
TRBJ1-3	.	TRBV14	once	TGTGCCAGCAGCCAAGGTGTAAGGGGAAACACCATATATTTT	CASSQGVRGNTIYF
TRBJ2-3	.	TRBV6-1	.	TGTGCCAGCAGTAAACCCGACCCCTACACAGATACGCAGTATTTT	CASSKPDPYTDTQYF
TRBJ1-5	.	TRBV30	.	TGTGCCTGGAGTGAAGGAAATCAGCCCCAGCATTTT	CAWSEGNQPQHF
TRBJ1-6	.	TRBV28	.	TGTGCCAGCCGGGACCCCAATAATTCACCCCTCCACTTT	CASRDPNNSPLHF
TRBJ2-7	TRBD1	TRBV7-9	once	TGTGCCAGCAGCCACAGGACAGGGGCTGAGAGTCGGTACGAGCAGTACTTC	CASSHRTGAESRYEQYF
TRBJ2-1	.	TRBV2	once	TGTGCCAGCAGGGTGGGGACCCTGTCCTACAATGAGCAGTTCTTC	CASRVGTLSYNEQFF
TRBJ2-3	.	TRBV10-3	.	TGTGCCACCCGAATCCCGGGAACAGATACGCAGTATTTT	CATRIPGTDTQYF
TRBJ2-1	.	TRBV5-4	.	TGTGCCAGCAGCCCCACCGCCAGGGGTGCGAATGAGCAGTTCTTC	CASSPTARGANEQFF
TRBJ2-3	.	TRBV6-9	.	TGTGCCAGTCCCTCCACAGATACGCAGTATTTT	CASPSTDTQYF
TRBJ1-5	.	TRBV7-9	.	TGTGCCAGCAGCTTAGGGGTCAATCAGCCCCAGCATTTT	CASSLGVNQPQHF
TRBJ2-3	.	TRBV10-2	.	TGCGCCAGCCGGGATTCCACAGATACGCAGTATTTT	CASRDSTDTQYF
TRBJ2-7	.	TRBV11-2	few	TGTGCCAGCGGCGCGGGGGCGGGCGAGCAGTACTTC	CASGAGAGEQYF
TRBJ2-1	TRBD2	TRBV10-2	.	TGCGCCAGCAGCGAGACTAGCGCCCACTACAATGAGCAGTTCTTC	CASSETSAHYNEQFF
TRBJ1-1	.	TRBV7-2	once	TGTGCCAGCAGCTTATGGGTCAGTATGGCTTTCTTT	CASSLWVSMAFF